This T cell receptor beta chain was sequenced for a study of neurological immune-mediated disorders. In this sample, this clonotype turned up many times. TCRdb redid the calling of the 5' RACE reads with MiXCR, one entry per CDR3 protein. This table has over 55,000 distinct CDR3 sequences, 9.7% appearing once. Regarding time point: longitudinal time-point 2. The source is a man aged 25 to 40 in good health. The source material was PBMCs.

CDR3 amino acids: CSVRDIFSGNTIYF. The DNA for the CDR3 is TGCAGCGTGCGGGACATATTCTCTGGAAACACCATATATTTT. V and J are TRBV29-1 and TRBJ1-3; weak D call: TRBD1 (6 bases). The CDR3 covers 14 residues. Trimming cost V 6 bases and J 0 bases, with 12 bases left between them. CDR1 SQVTM and CDR2 ANQGSEA come from the germline V gene.